The 8 T cell receptor beta chains in this list originate from one sample, sequenced in a study of molecular identifiers for immune sequencing clone quantification. One entry per CDR3 protein results from TCRdb running MiXCR on the PCR reads. Of approximately 670,000 distinct CDR3 sequences listed, just under 20% are singletons. Material for sequencing was naive CD8+ T cells from blood, with Jurkat cell RNA spiked in. Subset of the sample: FACS-sorted CD8+CD4-CCR7+CD45RA+ naive T cells. These receptors came from a human donor in good health. Some libraries in this study had Jurkat cell RNA spiked in.

This clonotype was seen repeatedly, ten times or more. The V call is TRBV7-9, the J call TRBJ2-5, with unresolved D. Per the germline V gene, CDR1 is SEHNR and CDR2 is FQNEAQ (reference sequence). V was shortened by 0 bases and J by 10 bases, with 12 bases between the two germline ends. This CDR3 comprises 13 residues. CDR3 coding DNA: TGTGCCAGCAGCTTAGCTCCCGGAAGAGACCAGTACTTC. This encodes CASSLAPGRDQYF.

The gene calls are TRBV20-1 and TRBJ2-2; D not certain. The CDR3 has 14 residues. CDR1 DFQATT and CDR2 SNEGSKA come from the germline V gene (reference sequence). Trimming took 3 bases from V and 2 from J, leaving 10 bases between them. The CDR3 coding sequence is TGCAGTGCTAGGGGGATGCTAAACACCGGGGAGCTGTTTTTT. This codes for CSARGMLNTGELFF.

Details on this clonotype: This sequence may be a read error, since a much larger clone differs from it by one base. V gene TRBV6-2 or TRBV6-3 combines with J gene TRBJ1-5; possibly TRBD1 for D (6 bases). Germline lookup yields CDR1 MNHEY and CDR2 SVGEGT. The CDR3 sequence is 14 residues long. CDR3 protein: CASSTGHLNEPQHF. The CDR3 DNA reads as TGTGCCAGCAGTACGGGACACCTCAATGAGCCCCAGCATTTT.

There are a few counts of this clonotype. Here the CDR3 DNA reads TGTGCCAGCAGTACGCGGGACAGGGCGACTGAAGCTTTCTTT. This translates into CASSTRDRATEAFF. The chain links TRBV27 to TRBJ1-1, with 9 bases fitting TRBD1. This CDR3 has 14 amino acids. The trim removed 5 bases at V and 5 bases at J, leaving 6 bases unmatched. Germline V CDR1 and CDR2: MNHEY, SMNVEV (reference sequence).

This clonotype was recorded at least ten times. CDR3 protein: CSAEQGERAEAFF. As DNA, the CDR3 is TGCAGCGCCGAACAGGGAGAAAGGGCTGAAGCTTTCTTT. This chain connects TRBV29-1 to TRBJ1-1; tentative D call: TRBD1 (6 bases). CDR3 length: 13 amino acids. Trimming cost V 7 bases and J 6 bases, with 18 bases left between them. Germline CDR1 is SQVTM and CDR2 is ANQGSEA.

To note about this clonotype: A much more abundant neighbour one base away suggests this may be a read error. The V and J genes are TRBV5-6 and TRBJ2-7; D ambiguous. This CDR3 has 12 amino acids. The V gene's germline CDR1 is SGHDT and CDR2 YYEEEE. The V end lost 1 base, the J end lost 7 bases, and 9 bases lay between the germline ends. In DNA form, the CDR3 reads TGTGCCAGCAGCTTGATGGGTCAGGAGCAGTACTTC. Its translation: CASSLMGQEQYF.

This clonotype came up many times. The chain recombines TRBV4-3 with TRBJ2-1, with TRBD2 matching over 8 bases. The CDR3 sequence is 14 residues long. J was trimmed by 8 bases and V by 4 bases; bases with no gene match: 7. Germline V gene lookup returns CDR1 LGHNA and CDR2 YSLEER. This chain's CDR3 is CASSPGLVTHEQFF. The CDR3 region has the DNA TGCGCCAGCAGCCCGGGACTAGTAACCCATGAGCAGTTCTTC.

The genes are TRBV10-3 and TRBJ1-4; D possibly corresponds to TRBD1 (5 bases). This CDR3 has 14 amino acids. Germline CDR1 and CDR2: ENHRY and SYGVKD. The V end was cut by 2 bases, the J end by 4 bases, with 8 bases between. CDR3 protein: CAISEGGSNEKLFF. The CDR3 DNA reads as TGTGCCATCAGTGAGGGGGGAAGTAATGAAAAACTGTTTTTT.